This T cell receptor beta chain was sequenced during a study of blood T cell repertoires in COVID-19. Source study methods: Nucleated cell counts were estimated from reference gene primer amplification. Only in-frame clones appear in the TCRdb table, and some are missing; sequencing was by immunoSEQ multiplex PCR. From that table come the V and J calls and clone size; the DNA was used to work out D and trimming. The profile shows 300,000 to 450,000 clones, roughly 90% of them singletons. The CDR3 loop spans 15 amino acids. The V gene's germline CDR1 is MDHEN and CDR2 SYDVKM. J gave up 0 bases and V 5 bases, and 6 bases lay outside the gene matches.

The source of this sequence is a woman aged 25 to 39 who had recovered from COVID-19. Sequencing was carried out using PBMCs or T cells enriched from blood (not recorded which). The V and J genes are TRBV28 and TRBJ2-7; TRBD1 aligns across 8 bases. The CDR3 here is CASSTRTGPSYEQYF. The DNA of the CDR3 is TGTGCCAGCAGTACCCGGACAGGGCCCTCCTACGAGCAGTACTTC.